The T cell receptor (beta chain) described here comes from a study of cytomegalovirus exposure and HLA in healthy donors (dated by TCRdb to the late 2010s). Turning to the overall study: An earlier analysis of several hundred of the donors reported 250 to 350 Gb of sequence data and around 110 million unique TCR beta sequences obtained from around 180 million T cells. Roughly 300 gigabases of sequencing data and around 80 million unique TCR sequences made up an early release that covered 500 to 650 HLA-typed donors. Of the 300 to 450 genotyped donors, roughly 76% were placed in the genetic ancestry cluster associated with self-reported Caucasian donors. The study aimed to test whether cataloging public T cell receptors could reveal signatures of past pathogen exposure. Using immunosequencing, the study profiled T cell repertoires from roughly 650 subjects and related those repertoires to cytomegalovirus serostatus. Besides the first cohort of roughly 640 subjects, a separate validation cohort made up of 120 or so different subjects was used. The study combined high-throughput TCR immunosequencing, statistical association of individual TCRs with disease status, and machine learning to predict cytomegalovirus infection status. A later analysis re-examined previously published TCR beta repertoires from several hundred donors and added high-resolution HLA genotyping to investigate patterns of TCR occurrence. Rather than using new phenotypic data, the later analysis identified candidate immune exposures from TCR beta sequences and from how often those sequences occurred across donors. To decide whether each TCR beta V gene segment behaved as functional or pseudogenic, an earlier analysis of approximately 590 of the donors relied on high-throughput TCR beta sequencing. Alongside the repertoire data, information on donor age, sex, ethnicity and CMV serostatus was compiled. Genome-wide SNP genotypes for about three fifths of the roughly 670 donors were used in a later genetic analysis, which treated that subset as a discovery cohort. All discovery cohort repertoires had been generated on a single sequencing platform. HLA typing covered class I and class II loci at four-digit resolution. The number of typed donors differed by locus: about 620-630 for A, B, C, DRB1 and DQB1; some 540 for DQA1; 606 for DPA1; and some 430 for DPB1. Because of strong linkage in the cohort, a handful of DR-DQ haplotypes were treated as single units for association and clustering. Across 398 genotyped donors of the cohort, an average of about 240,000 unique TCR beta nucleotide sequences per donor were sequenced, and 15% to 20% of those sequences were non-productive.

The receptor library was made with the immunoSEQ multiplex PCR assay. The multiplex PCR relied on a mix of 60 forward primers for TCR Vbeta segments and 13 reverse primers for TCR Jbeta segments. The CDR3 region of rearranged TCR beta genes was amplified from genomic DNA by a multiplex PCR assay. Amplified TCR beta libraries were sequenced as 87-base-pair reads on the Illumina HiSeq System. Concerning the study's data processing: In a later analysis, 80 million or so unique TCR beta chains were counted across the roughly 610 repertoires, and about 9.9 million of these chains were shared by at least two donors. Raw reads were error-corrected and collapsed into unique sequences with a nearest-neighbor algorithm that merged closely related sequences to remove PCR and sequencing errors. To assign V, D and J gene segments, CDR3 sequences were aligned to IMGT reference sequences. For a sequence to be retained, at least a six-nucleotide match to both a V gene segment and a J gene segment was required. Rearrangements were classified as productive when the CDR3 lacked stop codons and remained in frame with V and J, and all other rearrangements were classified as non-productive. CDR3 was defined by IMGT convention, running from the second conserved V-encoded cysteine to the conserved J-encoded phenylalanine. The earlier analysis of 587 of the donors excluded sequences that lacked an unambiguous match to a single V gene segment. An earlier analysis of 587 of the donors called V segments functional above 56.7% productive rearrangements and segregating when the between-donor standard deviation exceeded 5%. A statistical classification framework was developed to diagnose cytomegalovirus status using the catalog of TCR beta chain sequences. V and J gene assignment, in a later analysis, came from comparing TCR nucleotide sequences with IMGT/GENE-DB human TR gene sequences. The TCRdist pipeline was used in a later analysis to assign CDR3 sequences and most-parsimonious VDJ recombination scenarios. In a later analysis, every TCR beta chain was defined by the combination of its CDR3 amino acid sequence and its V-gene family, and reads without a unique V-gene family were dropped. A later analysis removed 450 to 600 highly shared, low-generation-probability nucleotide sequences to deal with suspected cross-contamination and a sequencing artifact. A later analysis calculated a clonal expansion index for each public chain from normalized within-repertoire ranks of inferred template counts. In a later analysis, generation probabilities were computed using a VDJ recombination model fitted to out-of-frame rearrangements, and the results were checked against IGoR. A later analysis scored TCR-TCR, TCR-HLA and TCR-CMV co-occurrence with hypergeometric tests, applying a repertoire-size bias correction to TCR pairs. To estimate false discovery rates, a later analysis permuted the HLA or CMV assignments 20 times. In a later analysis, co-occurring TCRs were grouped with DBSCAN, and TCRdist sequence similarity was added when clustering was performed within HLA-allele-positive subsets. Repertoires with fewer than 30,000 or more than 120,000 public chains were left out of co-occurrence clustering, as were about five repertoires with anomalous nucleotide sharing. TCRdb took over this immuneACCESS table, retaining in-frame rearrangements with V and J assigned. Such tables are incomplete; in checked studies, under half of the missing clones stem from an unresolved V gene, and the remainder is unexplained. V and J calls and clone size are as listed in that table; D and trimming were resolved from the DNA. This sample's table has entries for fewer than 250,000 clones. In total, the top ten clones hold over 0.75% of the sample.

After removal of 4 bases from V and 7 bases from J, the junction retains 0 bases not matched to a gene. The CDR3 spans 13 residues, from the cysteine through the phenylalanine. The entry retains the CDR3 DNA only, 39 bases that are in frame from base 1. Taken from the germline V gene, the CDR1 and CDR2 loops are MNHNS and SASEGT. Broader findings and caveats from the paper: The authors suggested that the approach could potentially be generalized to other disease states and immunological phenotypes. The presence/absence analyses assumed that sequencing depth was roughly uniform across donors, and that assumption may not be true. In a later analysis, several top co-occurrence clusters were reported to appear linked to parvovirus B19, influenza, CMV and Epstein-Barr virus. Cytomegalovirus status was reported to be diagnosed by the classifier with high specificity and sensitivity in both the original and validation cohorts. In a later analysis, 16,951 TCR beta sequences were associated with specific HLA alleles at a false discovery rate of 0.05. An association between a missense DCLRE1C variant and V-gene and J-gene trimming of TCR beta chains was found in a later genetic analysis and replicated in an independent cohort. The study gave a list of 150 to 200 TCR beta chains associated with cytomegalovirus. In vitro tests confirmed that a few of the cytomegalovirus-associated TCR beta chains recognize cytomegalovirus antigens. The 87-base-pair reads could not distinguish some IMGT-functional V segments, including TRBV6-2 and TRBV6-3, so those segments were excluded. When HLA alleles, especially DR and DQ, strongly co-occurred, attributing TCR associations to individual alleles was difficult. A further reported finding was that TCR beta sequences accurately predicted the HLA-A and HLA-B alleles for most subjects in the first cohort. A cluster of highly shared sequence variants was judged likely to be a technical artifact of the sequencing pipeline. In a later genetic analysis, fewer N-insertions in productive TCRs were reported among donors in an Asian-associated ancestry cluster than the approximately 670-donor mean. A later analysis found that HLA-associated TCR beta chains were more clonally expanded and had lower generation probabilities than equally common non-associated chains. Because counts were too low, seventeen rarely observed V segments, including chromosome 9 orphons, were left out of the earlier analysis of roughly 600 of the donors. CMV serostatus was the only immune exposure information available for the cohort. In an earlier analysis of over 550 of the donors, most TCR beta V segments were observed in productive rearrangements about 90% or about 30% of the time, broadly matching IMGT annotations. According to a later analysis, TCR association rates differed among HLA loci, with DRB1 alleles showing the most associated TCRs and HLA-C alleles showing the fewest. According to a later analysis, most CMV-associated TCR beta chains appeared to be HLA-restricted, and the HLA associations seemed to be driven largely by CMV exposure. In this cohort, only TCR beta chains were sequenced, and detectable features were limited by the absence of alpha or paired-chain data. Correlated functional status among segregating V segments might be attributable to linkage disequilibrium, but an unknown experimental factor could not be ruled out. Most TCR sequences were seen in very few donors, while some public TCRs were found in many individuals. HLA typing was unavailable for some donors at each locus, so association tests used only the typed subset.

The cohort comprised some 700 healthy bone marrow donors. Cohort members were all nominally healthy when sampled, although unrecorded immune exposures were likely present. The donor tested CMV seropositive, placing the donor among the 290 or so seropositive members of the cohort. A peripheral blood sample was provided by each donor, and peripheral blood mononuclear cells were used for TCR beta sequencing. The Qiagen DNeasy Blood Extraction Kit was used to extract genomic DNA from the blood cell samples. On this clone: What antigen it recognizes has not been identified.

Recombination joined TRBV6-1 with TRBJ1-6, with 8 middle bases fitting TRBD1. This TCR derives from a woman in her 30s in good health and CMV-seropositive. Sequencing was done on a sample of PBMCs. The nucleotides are TGTGCCAGCAGTGGGACAGGGAATTCACCCCTCCACTTT. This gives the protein CASSGTGNSPLHF.